What follows are 16 T cell receptor beta chains derived from one specimen sequenced in a study of blood T cell repertoires in COVID-19. Only in-frame clones appear in the TCRdb table, and some are missing; sequencing was by immunoSEQ multiplex PCR. The top ten clones hold approximately 0.25% of a sample with some 700,000 clones, over 80% of them seen once. The sample taken for sequencing was peripheral blood. These receptors were taken from a woman aged 18-35 years with acute or convalescent COVID-19.

This sequence joins TRBV19 and TRBJ2-7; possible D gene TRBD1, 6 bases. Germline-derived CDR1 and CDR2 are LNHDA and SQIVND (reference sequence). The CDR3 totals 14 residues. V dropped 6 bases and J dropped 3 bases, with 15 bases sitting between them. The CDR3 DNA sequence: TGTGCCAGTAGCCTGGGGGCAGGAGTCTACGAGCAGTACTTC. Protein product: CASSLGAGVYEQYF.

J is TRBJ1-6 and V is TRBV30; no firm D call. This CDR3 is 13 amino acids long. The V and J ends lost 1 base and 11 bases respectively, with 12 bases between them. In germline, CDR1 is GTSNPN, CDR2 SVGIG (reference sequence). CDR3: CAWSGEGFPPLHF. CDR3 bases: TGTGCCTGGAGTGGAGAGGGATTCCCACCCCTCCACTTT. Filled out from reference TRBV30 and TRBJ1-6, the complete variable domain reads SQTIHQWPATLVQPVGSPLSLECTVEGTSNPNLYWYRQAAGRGLQLLFYSVGIGQISSEVPQNLSASRPQDRQFILSSKKLLLSDSGFYLCAWSGEGFPPLHFGNGTRLTVT.

A word on this clone: The junction and the germline gene differ at one end; a read error may be behind it. The gene calls are TRBV7-2 and TRBJ2-3; tentative D call: TRBD2 (6 bases). Germline CDR1 is SGHTA and CDR2 is FQGNSA. This CDR3 has 14 amino acids. The CDR3 DNA reads as TGTGCCAGCAGCATCGGGTGGCGGGGAGATGCGCAGTATTTT. Its protein is CASSIGWRGDAQYF.

The V and J genes are TRBV7-9 and TRBJ1-2; D remains unclear. V lost 5 bases and J 6 bases, leaving 7 bases between the germline ends. CDR1 is SEHNR and CDR2 is FQNEAQ in the germline V gene (reference sequence). The CDR3 has 11 amino acids. CDR3 bases: TGTGCCAGCAGCCTCGGGGATGGCTACACCTTC. Translating it yields CASSLGDGYTF.

The chain uses TRBV11-3 and TRBJ2-2; 10 positions match TRBD2. Germline CDR1 SGHNT, CDR2 YENEEA. This CDR3 spans 15 amino acids. V dropped 1 base and J dropped 6; count of bases not matched to a gene: 2. CDR3 amino acids: CASSLGLAGAGELFF. The CDR3 nucleotides read TGTGCCAGCAGCTTAGGTCTAGCGGGGGCCGGGGAGCTGTTTTTT.

The genes are TRBV5-4 and TRBJ1-1; possibly TRBD1 for D (6 bases). The CDR3 extends over 14 amino acids. Trimming removed 0 bases at V and 1 base at J, with 7 bases between. Germline V gene sequence: CDR1 SGHNT, CDR2 YYREEE (reference sequence). CDR3 bases: TGTGCCAGCAGCTTGGTAGGGGGGAACACTGAAGCTTTCTTT. It is translated as CASSLVGGNTEAFF.

The CDR3 region is CASSIADRGTEAFF. The CDR3 DNA reads as TGTGCCAGTAGTATCGCGGACAGGGGGACTGAAGCTTTCTTT. V gene TRBV19 combines with J gene TRBJ1-1, with 10 bases fitting TRBD1. This CDR3 comprises 14 residues. The germline gives CDR1 LNHDA, CDR2 SQIVND (reference sequence). The V and J ends lost 3 bases and 5 bases, in that order; junction bases with no gene match: 3.

The chain combines TRBV5-1 with TRBJ2-7, with D hard to call. This CDR3 is 17 amino acids long. Germline CDR1 and CDR2: SGHRS and YFSETQ. V dropped 4 bases and J dropped 3 bases, with 23 bases sitting between them. CDR3 nucleotide sequence: TGCGCCAGCAGCGTGCAATCCGACACACCGCCTATCTACGAGCAGTACTTC. This codes for CASSVQSDTPPIYEQYF.

The chain has TRBV6-1 and TRBJ1-2; D might be TRBD1 (6 bases). The CDR3 is 16 amino acids. V gave up 4 bases and J gave up 8 bases, with 23 bases separating them. Germline V gene sequence: CDR1 MNHNS, CDR2 SASEGT. CDR3: CASSVRTLGGRGGYTF. CDR3 DNA sequence: TGTGCCAGCAGTGTTCGGACCTTGGGGGGGCGCGGCGGCTACACCTTC.

As regards this clone: Other DNA sequences within the sample encode an identical CDR3. The V gene is TRBV5-1, the J gene TRBJ2-3; 12 positions agree with TRBD2. Germline CDR1 SGHRS, CDR2 YFSETQ. Trimming at V came to 1 base and at J to 4 bases, leaving 4 bases not matched to a gene. The length of the CDR3 is 16 residues. For the CDR3, the DNA is TGCGCCAGCAGCTTGATGACTAGCGGGGGCGCAGATACGCAGTATTTT. This codes for CASSLMTSGGADTQYF.

V and J are TRBV6-1 and TRBJ2-3; TRBD1 is a possible D gene (6 bases). Trimming took 4 bases from V and 2 from J, leaving 19 bases between them. CDR1 is MNHNS, CDR2 SASEGT, per germline. CDR3 length equals 17 residues. The CDR3 sequence: CASSGTGRVFPTDTQYF. The CDR3 DNA is TGTGCCAGCAGTGGAACAGGGCGGGTATTCCCCACAGATACGCAGTATTTT.

The rearrangement uses TRBV18 and TRBJ1-2, with D possibly TRBD1 on 5 matching bases. Germline-derived CDR1 and CDR2 are KGHSH and LQKENI. The CDR3 covers 13 residues. V lost 4 bases and J lost 1, with 7 bases in between. This CDR3 is CASSRDSNYGYTF. Written as DNA, the CDR3 is TGTGCCAGCTCACGAGACAGTAACTATGGCTACACCTTC.

The chain links TRBV19 to TRBJ1-2; 7 nucleotides line up with TRBD1. Per the germline V gene, CDR1 is LNHDA and CDR2 is SQIVND (reference sequence). V shed 4 bases, J shed 8 bases, and the junction held 22 bases outside the gene matches. The CDR3 is 18 residues long. Written as DNA, the CDR3 is TGTGCCAGTAGTAGGGTACGGGTGGCAGGGGGAATATCAGAAGGCTACACCTTC. Translation gives CASSRVRVAGGISEGYTF. The full variable domain, completed using reference TRBV19 and TRBJ1-2, is DGGITQSPKYLFRKEGQNVTLSCEQNLNHDAMYWYRQDPGQGLRLIYYSQIVNDFQKGDIAEGYSVSREKKESFPLTVTSAQKNPTAFYLCASSRVRVAGGISEGYTFGSGTRLTVV.

The rearrangement links TRBV28 to TRBJ1-5, with TRBD1 identical over 7 bases. The CDR3 sequence is 15 residues long. Germline CDR1 and CDR2: MDHEN and SYDVKM. The V and J ends lost 5 bases and 4 bases, in that order; junction bases with no gene match: 8. The CDR3 region has the DNA TGTGCCAGCAGTATCCCGGGACAGTCAAATCAGCCCCAGCATTTT. This translates into CASSIPGQSNQPQHF.

This chain links TRBV27 with TRBJ2-1, with D unclear. The V gene's germline CDR1 is MNHEY and CDR2 SMNVEV (reference sequence). The V end lost 5 bases, the J end lost 9 bases, and 17 bases lay between the germline ends. This CDR3 contains 14 residues. CDR3 in DNA: TGTGCCAGCAGTCCACTCGGGTTTCCGAGTGAGCAGTTCTTC. Translated: CASSPLGFPSEQFF.

This clone was observed once. The V and J genes are TRBV2 and TRBJ1-2, with D perhaps matching TRBD1 (6 bases). The CDR3 is made up of 14 amino acids. Germline V CDR1 and CDR2: SNHLY, FYNNEI. V was shortened by 8 bases and J by 4 bases, with 17 bases between the two germline ends. The CDR3 loop reads CASAENRAIYGYTF. Written as DNA, the CDR3 is TGTGCCAGCGCCGAAAACAGGGCGATCTATGGCTACACCTTC.